Described below is a single T cell receptor beta chain sequence and its context. Its antigen is unknown. The record has no base qualities; no much larger clone is one base away. Every sample was amplified as two independent genomic DNA replicates, using approximately 550 ng for blood and about 1.6 ug for tumor or normal breast. Following the manufacturer's instructions, the ImmunoSeq Intro kit was used to carry out TCRB sequencing on genomic DNA. The multiplex PCR ran for 30 to 35 cycles using proprietary primers and spike-in control sequences for absolute quantification. Single-end 150-bp reads were used to sequence an 87-bp fragment covering the CDR3 and the flanking V and J genes. Seven samples, each with two replicates, were multiplexed per lane of an Illumina MiSeq using version 3.0 chemistry. In the source study's methods: The vendor's proprietary pipeline processed the raw data and merged both replicates into a single result for each sample. Clonotypes were defined as productive rearrangements sharing the V-gene family, CDR3 amino acid sequence and J-gene segment. To compute clonality, the normalized Shannon entropy (Pielou evenness) of TCRB abundances was subtracted from 1. To estimate T cell density, the total number of templates was divided by the number of input cells, which was inferred from the amount of DNA input. Recon, run with its default parameters, was used to estimate overall repertoire diversity and clonality. Clonotypes with over 0.1% abundance in tumor and at least 32-fold higher abundance in tumor than in normal breast were defined as tumor-enriched. TCRdb re-hosts the immuneACCESS table, in-frame sequences only. Its copies lack some clones; in the studies checked, an unresolved V gene accounts for under half of them, and the cause for the rest is not known. V, J and clone size were drawn from that table, and D and trimming were deduced from the DNA. The sample table lists fewer than 75,000 clones, 60% to 85% of them with a count of one. The biggest ten clones account for around 3.2% of the sample.

This record comes from a study of early stage breast cancer tumors (dated by TCRdb to about 2017). Some background on the complete study: Of the approximately 15 invasive breast tumors, roughly 13 were found to be estrogen receptor-positive, progesterone receptor-positive and HER2-negative. Of the 12 ER+/PR+/HER2- tumors, eight were classified as invasive ductal carcinomas and four as invasive lobular carcinomas. The average read coverage per sample was around 10-fold. A total of 2.5 million to 3 million templates, representing 850,000 to 1,400,000 unique clonotypes, were detected across all samples.

The CDR3 goes from the cysteine to the phenylalanine over 15 residues. The entry retains the CDR3 DNA only, 45 bases that are in frame from base 1. Trimming removed 5 bases from V and 2 bases from J, leaving 16 bases between the germline ends. Per the germline V gene (reference sequence), SEHNR is the CDR1 and FQNEAQ is the CDR2. On the study overall, not on this receptor specifically: Because the cohort was small, analysis by tumor subtype was not possible. Enriched TCRB sequences shared across patients were mostly commonly generated sequences, unlikely to play an important role in the tumor microenvironment. Repertoires from blood and normal breast were more alike than repertoires from blood and tumor, and in about 90% of the 16 patients, comparing each tissue with blood separated tumor from normal. Chain pairing and functional markers such as CD4, CD8 and FOXP3 were missed by bulk genomic DNA sequencing of unsorted cells. Tumors showed around 2.7-fold higher T cell density and higher clonality than adjacent normal breast tissue.

The study profiled bulk TCR beta-chain repertoires in matched peripheral blood, tumor and adjacent normal breast tissue taken from some 17 patients with early-stage breast cancer. Before surgery, whole blood (roughly 5-10 mL) was collected into EDTA tubes and processed within 2 hours. Peripheral blood mononuclear cells were isolated by Ficoll-Paque centrifugation in SepMate-50 tubes. PBMCs were cryopreserved in around 90% FBS with about 10% DMSO in aliquots of about 1.7 to 4.5 million cells and stored in liquid nitrogen. The Qiagen AllPrep DNA/RNA Mini kit was used for genomic DNA extraction. The receptor chain draws on TRBV7-9 and TRBJ2-7; the best D guess is TRBD1, with 5 bases matching. The sequence derives from a person aged 30-39 years with breast cancer. The sequencing input was blood. The CDR3 reads CASSPKLGDAYEQYF. The DNA sequence is given as TGTGCCAGCAGCCCGAAGCTAGGGGATGCCTACGAGCAGTACTTC.